This TCR beta chain was observed in a study of technical replicates of blood from several donors. Produced via immunoSEQ multiplex PCR; TCRdb's table is partial and in-frame only. The sample gives about 56,000 clones, over 90% of which show up once; about 3% is in the top ten. This clone was detected once. CDR1 and CDR2 from the germline V gene are SGHTA and FQGTGA. This CDR3 has 16 amino acids. V was shortened by 5 bases and J by 7 bases, with 23 bases between the two germline ends. The specimen sequenced was PBMCs. The source is a human donor in good health. Some clones in this sample may be carry-over from other donors' samples. The V and J genes are TRBV7-3 and TRBJ1-2, with a weak D call TRBD1 (6 bases). The CDR3 DNA is TGTGCCAGCAGCCCGGGAGGTGGGGGACATTACTCTGGCTACACCTTC. Protein product: CASSPGGGGHYSGYTF.